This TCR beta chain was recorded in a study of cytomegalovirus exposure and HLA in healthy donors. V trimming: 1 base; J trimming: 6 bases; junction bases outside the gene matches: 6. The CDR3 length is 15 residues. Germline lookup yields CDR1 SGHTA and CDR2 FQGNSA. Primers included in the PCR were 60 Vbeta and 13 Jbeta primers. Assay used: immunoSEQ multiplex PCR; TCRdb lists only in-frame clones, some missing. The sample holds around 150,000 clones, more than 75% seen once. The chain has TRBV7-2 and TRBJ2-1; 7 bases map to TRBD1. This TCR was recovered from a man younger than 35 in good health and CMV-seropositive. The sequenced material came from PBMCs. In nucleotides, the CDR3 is TGTGCCAGCAGCTTAGGGGACAGACCCTCCAATGAGCAGTTCTTC. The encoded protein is CASSLGDRPSNEQFF.